This T cell receptor beta chain was sequenced during a study of cytomegalovirus exposure and HLA in healthy donors. As regards this clone: Its antigen is unidentified.

Study-level findings and limits: More clonal expansion characterized HLA-associated TCR beta chains than equally common others in a later analysis. Later analysis demonstrated an association between a missense DCLRE1C variant and TCR beta V- and J-gene trimming. Productive rates of about 87% or about 30% were seen for most TCR beta V segments in an earlier analysis. There were a few CMV-associated chains whose specificity for CMV antigens was confirmed in vitro.

The PCR had 60 Vbeta and 13 Jbeta primers. Sequenced by immunoSEQ multiplex PCR; TCRdb stores in-frame clones only, minus some. The table lists about 140,000 clones, around 57% of them singletons. Germline CDR1 is SGHVS and CDR2 is FNYEAQ. J gave up 0 bases and V 5 bases, and 3 bases lay outside the gene matches. This CDR3 is 15 amino acids long. This TCR derives from a male donor in good health and CMV-seronegative. Sequencing was carried out using PBMCs. The chain couples TRBV7-6 to TRBJ2-1, with 8 bases fitting TRBD2. CDR3 protein: CASSPAGGSYNEQFF. The CDR3 region has the DNA TGTGCCAGCAGCCCCGCGGGGGGCTCCTACAATGAGCAGTTCTTC.